The T cell receptor (beta chain) under discussion was sequenced for a study of beta chain features in type 1 diabetes. Reverse transcribing all isolated RNA meant expressed TCRB transcripts were sequenced. The protocol was immunoSEQ multiplex PCR, while the TCRdb copy is restricted to in-frame clones and leaves out a portion. Among about 260,000 clones listed, roughly 20% were seen once. Study-wide results and limits: In all four CD4+ subsets, TCRB CDR3 length was significantly, moderately reduced in type 1 diabetes. Type 1 diabetes patients showed fewer insertions and more deletions at VDJ junctions.

Trimming cost V 2 bases and J 6 bases, with 12 bases left between them. The CDR3 is 14 residues long. CDR1 and CDR2 from the germline V gene are SGDLS and YYNGEE. This clone was detected only a few times. Its cognate antigen is unknown. J is TRBJ2-1 and V is TRBV9, with D maybe TRBD2 (6 bases). Sequences were obtained from naive CD4+ T cells from blood. The receptor comes from a woman aged 35 to 49 with type 1 diabetes. CDR3 sequence reads: CASSVQLAANEQFF. The CDR3, as DNA: TGTGCCAGCAGCGTCCAACTAGCTGCCAATGAGCAGTTCTTC.